This T cell receptor beta chain was sequenced in a study of T-cell reconstitution after alpha-beta-depleted transplantation in children. The CDR3 spans 18 residues. V lost 5 bases, J lost 2 bases, and 24 bases lay in between. Germline values: CDR1 SGHKS, CDR2 YYEKEE (reference sequence). As it was prepared, the TCRbeta library received unique molecular identifiers. TCRdb itself ran the PCR reads through MiXCR, one entry per CDR3 protein. The sample lists around 410,000 distinct CDR3 sequences; roughly a tenth were seen once. The sample was PBMCs from the stem cell graft donor, taken from the stem cell graft. The chain combines TRBV5-5 with TRBJ2-3; a weak D match, TRBD1 (6 bases). This receptor was identified in a human donor who donated a stem cell graft to a child with acute myeloid leukemia. In nucleotides, the CDR3 is TGTGCCAGCAGTTTCGTCTCGGACAGCCTAGCTCACACAGATACGCAGTATTTT. Translating gives CASSFVSDSLAHTDTQYF.